The T cell receptor beta chain described here comes from a study of identical twins. A universal primer site was incorporated via template switching, and the cDNA contained unique molecular identifiers. TCRdb itself ran the 5' RACE reads through MiXCR, one entry per CDR3 protein. The table lists roughly 1.6 million distinct CDR3 sequences, under 35% of them singletons. Points from the study as a whole: Analyses based on zero insertions could be partly confounded by invariant MAIT and iNKT cells. Cord blood beta clonotypes present at high abundance carried fewer insertions; no such pattern appeared in memory repertoires.

Concerning this clonotype: The antigen is not known.

This CDR3 is 15 amino acids long. The germline V gene encodes CDR1 MNHEY and CDR2 SMNVEV (reference sequence). The germline V and J ends were trimmed by 8 bases and 3 bases, with 17 bases remaining between them. This clonotype was sampled from a newborn girl in good health. The chain joins TRBV27 to TRBJ2-4; D is tentatively TRBD1 or TRBD2 (5 bases each). Material: cord blood. CDR3 in amino acids: CASPSGARVKNIQYF. The CDR3 nucleotides are TGTGCCAGCCCCTCTGGGGCGCGGGTCAAAAACATTCAGTACTTC.